This T cell receptor (beta chain) is drawn from a study of blood T cell repertoires in COVID-19 (dated by TCRdb to the early 2020s). In the study overall: Collaborator samples came from the United States, Italy and Spain and covered acute and convalescent phases of COVID-19. The sample metadata nearly always contained a de-identified subject ID, COVID-19 status, age in years and sex. A freely available public database, intended as a resource for researchers studying the immune response to SARS-CoV-2, is where the repertoires were released. The material from the prospective study consisted of cDNA or gDNA derived from T cells, B-cell-depleted T cells, or PBMCs. Where available, HLA class I and class II types were taken from metadata supplied by the sample provider and were not determined by assay-based typing. Samples were obtained from the ongoing ImmuneRACE study (first 160 participants) and from 1,254 subjects provided by 6 global collaborators. Deeply sampled blood TCRbeta repertoires from subjects exposed to, actively infected with, or recovered from COVID-19 were included in the dataset.

General conclusions and limits of the study: The amount of clinical and demographic metadata varied by source and participant and was provided uncurated.

Unmatched junction bases come to 3, with V trimmed by 2 bases and J by 7 bases. The CDR3 holds 13 amino acids from the cysteine to the phenylalanine. The retained sequence is limited to the CDR3, 39 bases, with the frame set at the first base. Via the germline V gene, CDR1 is MGHRA and CDR2 YSYEKL. Whole blood was collected in K2EDTA tubes by collaborating institutions according to the institutions' own protocols. For TCRbeta analysis, collaborator samples were shipped as frozen whole blood, as isolated PBMCs, or as DNA extracted from either sample type. For this clone: The antigen it recognizes is unknown. No quality values exist for individual bases; no much larger clone is one base distant.

TCRbeta CDR3 regions were amplified from genomic DNA using the immunoSEQ Assay, a bias-controlled multiplex PCR. Under the source paper's analysis protocol: Within the assay, amplification of reference gene primers was used to estimate how many nucleated cells each sample contained. To quantify the absolute abundance of each unique TCRbeta CDR3 rearrangement, sequence reads were collapsed and filtered. For each sample, productive Simpson clonality was calculated as the square root of Simpson's diversity index across productive rearrangements. TCRdb mirrors the immuneACCESS table, restricted to in-frame sequences. Some clones are absent from its copies; in checked studies, under half trace to an unresolved V gene, and the reason for the others is unknown. V and J calls and clone size are those listed in that table; D and trimming were worked out from the DNA. The sample table shows 200,000 to 250,000 clones, and around 84% are seen once. Of the sample, approximately 20% falls within the top ten clones.

Recombination connected TRBV4-1 to TRBJ1-1; the junction holds 8 bases that match TRBD1. The sequenced sample consisted of peripheral blood. This TCR was sampled from a man aged 25-45 years with active or convalescent COVID-19. The nucleotide sequence reads as follows: TGCGCCAGCAGCCAACAGGGGGCTGGTGAAGCTTTCTTT. This codes for CASSQQGAGEAFF.